These 26 T cell receptor beta chains were sequenced from one sample in a study of shared clonotypes between healthy human individuals. Clones were read by immunoSEQ multiplex PCR, and TCRdb kept only the in-frame ones, dropping some. The sample includes about 480,000 clones, approximately 85% seen only once; the top ten take under 15%. Material: PBMCs. All receptors derive from a woman in her thirties or forties in good health. Some clones in this sample may be carry-over from other donors' samples.

This CDR3 reads CASSQRGLAGYDEQFF. CDR3 nucleotides: TGTGCCAGCTCACAGCGGGGGCTAGCGGGATACGATGAGCAGTTCTTC. The J gene is TRBJ2-1, the V gene TRBV18, with 9 bases matching TRBD2. V was pared by 4 bases and J by 8 bases, with 12 bases of the junction left unmatched. Per germline, CDR1 KGHSH and CDR2 LQKENI. The CDR3 spans 16 residues. The full variable domain, with the rest looked up from reference TRBV18 and TRBJ2-1, is NAGVMQNPRHLVRRRGQEARLRCSPMKGHSHVYWYRQLPEEGLKFMVYLQKENIIDESGMPKERFSAEFPKEGPSILRIQQVVRGDSAAYFCASSQRGLAGYDEQFFGPGTRLTVL.

This clone has just a few counts. This rearrangement joins TRBV7-9 to TRBJ2-1, with D perhaps matching TRBD1 (5 bases). The CDR3 sequence is 11 residues long. CDR1 SEHNR and CDR2 FQNEAQ come from the germline V gene (reference sequence). Deletions cut 8 bases from V and 6 bases from J, with 8 bases between. CDR3 in amino acids: CASGHVNEQFF. The CDR3 coding sequence is TGTGCCAGCGGACACGTCAATGAGCAGTTCTTC. The complete variable domain, with remaining parts taken from reference TRBV7-9 and TRBJ2-1, reads DTGVSQNPRHKITKRGQNVTFRCDPISEHNRLYWYRQTLGQGPEFLTYFQNEAQLEKSRLLSDRFSAERPKGSFSTLEIQRTEQGDSAMYLCASGHVNEQFFGPGTRLTVL.

J is TRBJ2-2 and V is TRBV5-1; maybe TRBD2 (6 bases). Between the trimmed V and J ends, which lost 10 bases and 4 bases, there was a span of 17 bases. In germline, CDR1 is SGHRS, CDR2 YFSETQ. The CDR3 spans 14 residues. CDR3 nucleotides: TGCGCCGGGCGGCGGGACTCGAGCACCGGGGAGCTGTTTTTT. Translating it yields CAGRRDSSTGELFF.

The gene calls are TRBV6-1 and TRBJ1-1; TRBD1 aligns across 7 bases. CDR3 length equals 14 residues. J gave up 13 bases and V 0 bases, and 11 bases lay outside the gene matches. Germline loops: CDR1 MNHNS, CDR2 SASEGT. In nucleotides, the CDR3 is TGTGCCAGCAGTGAAGCGGGCAGGGACCACAGGGGTTTCTTT. The encoded protein is CASSEAGRDHRGFF.

This clone showed up just once. The chain links TRBV9 to TRBJ2-2; D not certain. CDR1 is SGDLS, CDR2 YYNGEE, per germline. The CDR3 totals 14 residues. The ends were cut back, 0 bases at V and 9 bases at J, with 12 bases in the middle. Written as DNA, the CDR3 is TGTGCCAGCAGCGTAGGATCCAGCAGGTGGGAGCTGTTTTTT. It encodes CASSVGSSRWELFF.

This clone has more than one count but fewer than ten. V is TRBV7-3 and J is TRBJ2-1; D uncertain. V lost 2 bases, J lost 3 bases, and 5 bases lay in between. CDR1 and CDR2 from the germline V gene are SGHTA and FQGTGA. The CDR3 contains 13 residues. The CDR3 bases are TGTGCCAGCAGCTTAGCCCGCTACAATGAGCAGTTCTTC. Protein: CASSLARYNEQFF. Full variable domain (remainder filled in from reference TRBV7-3 and TRBJ2-1): GAGVSQTPSNKVTEKGKYVELRCDPISGHTALYWYRQSLGQGPEFLIYFQGTGAADDSGLPNDRFFAVRPEGSVSTLKIQRTERGDSAVYLCASSLARYNEQFFGPGTRLTVL.

The chain is built from TRBV21-1 and TRBJ1-1; the table's D call, TRBD1, has no DNA check behind it. TRBV21-1 is a pseudogene. The CDR3 runs 15 residues. The CDR3 nucleotides are TGTGCCAGCAGCAAAGATGGCAGGGGGTCCACTGAAGCTTTCTTT. Amino acid sequence: CASSKDGRGSTEAFF.

CDR3 in DNA: TGTGCCAGCAGTTCTGACAGGGTAGGAGGCTACACCTTC. Amino acid sequence: CASSSDRVGGYTF. The chain couples TRBV27 to TRBJ1-2; TRBD1 aligns across 7 bases. With 4 bases clipped from V and 8 bases from J, the junction kept 7 bases outside the gene matches. From germline, CDR1 is MNHEY and CDR2 SMNVEV (reference sequence). The CDR3 runs to 13 residues.

This clone showed up just a few times. The chain is built from TRBV14 and TRBJ2-5; 10 positions agree with TRBD2. The CDR3 spans 14 residues. J gave up 5 bases and V 4 bases, and 4 bases lay outside the gene matches. Per germline, CDR1 SGHDN and CDR2 FVKESK. Here the CDR3 reads CASSRLAGAETQYF. The DNA for the CDR3 is TGTGCCAGCAGCCGCCTAGCGGGAGCCGAGACCCAGTACTTC.

This chain links TRBV4-2 with TRBJ2-1; D remains ambiguous. Germline CDR1 is LGHNA and CDR2 is YNFKEQ. The CDR3 sequence is 13 residues long. Trimming left V 4 bases short and J 10 bases short, with 14 bases between. CDR3 amino acids: CASSPPRANEQFF. CDR3 in DNA: TGTGCCAGCAGCCCTCCAAGGGCTAACGAGCAGTTCTTC.

The chain couples TRBV5-4 to TRBJ1-2, with 9 bases matching TRBD1. The CDR3 runs 17 residues. Germline V gene sequence: CDR1 SGHNT, CDR2 YYREEE (reference sequence). Trimming removed 0 bases from V and 5 bases from J; junction bases left unmatched: 11. The DNA of the CDR3 is TGTGCCAGCAGCTTGGGAACAGGGGGCGCGGCGGCTTATGGCTACACCTTC. Protein product: CASSLGTGGAAAYGYTF.

This clone was recorded at least ten times. Other DNA sequences in the same sample also yield this CDR3. The rearrangement links TRBV19 to TRBJ2-1; D is tentatively TRBD1 or TRBD2 (5 bases each). The CDR3 runs 11 residues. The ends were cut back, 6 bases at V and 8 bases at J, with 8 bases in the middle. Germline V gene sequence: CDR1 LNHDA, CDR2 SQIVND (reference sequence). In DNA, the CDR3 is TGTGCCAGTAGGGGGGTCCATGAGCAGTTCTTC. Amino acid sequence: CASRGVHEQFF.

This clone came up a few times. The chain is built from TRBV18 and TRBJ2-5, with D tentatively TRBD1 (6 bases). This CDR3 is 15 amino acids long. The germline V gene encodes CDR1 KGHSH and CDR2 LQKENI. Trimming removed 3 bases at V and 5 bases at J, with 16 bases between. CDR3: CASSPSTGNEETQYF. The CDR3 coding sequence is TGTGCCAGCTCACCCTCAACAGGGAACGAGGAGACCCAGTACTTC. Drawing the rest from reference TRBV18 and TRBJ2-5, the complete variable domain is NAGVMQNPRHLVRRRGQEARLRCSPMKGHSHVYWYRQLPEEGLKFMVYLQKENIIDESGMPKERFSAEFPKEGPSILRIQQVVRGDSAAYFCASSPSTGNEETQYFGPGTRLLVL.

The chain is built from TRBV5-1 and TRBJ2-3, with 7 nucleotides matching TRBD1. The J segment lost 0 bases and the V segment lost 4 bases, leaving 11 bases of the junction unmatched. Per the germline V gene, CDR1 is SGHRS and CDR2 is YFSETQ. CDR3 length: 17 residues. The CDR3 coding sequence is TGCGCCAGCAGCACCAGAGTAGGGGGCATGAGCACAGATACGCAGTATTTT. Amino acids: CASSTRVGGMSTDTQYF.

The genes are TRBV10-1 and TRBJ2-2; D gene uncertain. The ends were cut back, 7 bases at V and 1 base at J, with 10 bases in the middle. Germline V lookup: CDR1 WNHNN, CDR2 SYGVQD (reference sequence). The CDR3 sequence is 14 residues long. The CDR3 here is CASMQTRNTGELFF. The CDR3 coding sequence is TGCGCCAGCATGCAGACCAGGAACACCGGGGAGCTGTTTTTT.

V is TRBV18 and J is TRBJ2-3; no clear D. The CDR3 covers 13 residues. Germline values: CDR1 KGHSH, CDR2 LQKENI. Trimming took 0 bases from V and 4 from J, leaving 5 bases between them. In DNA, the CDR3 is TGTGCCAGCTCACCACCACAAGCAGATACGCAGTATTTT. It translates to CASSPPQADTQYF.

Worth noting for this clone: Other DNA sequences in the sample encode the same CDR3. The V gene is TRBV18, the J gene TRBJ2-5; no clear D gene. The ends were cut back, 6 bases at V and 0 bases at J, with 8 bases in the middle. Germline-derived CDR1 and CDR2 are KGHSH and LQKENI. The CDR3 is 13 residues long. The CDR3: CASSLLDQETQYF. The CDR3, as DNA: TGTGCCAGCTCCCTGTTGGACCAAGAGACCCAGTACTTC.

Note on this clone: It differs at one base from a far larger clone, so likely a read error. The V gene is TRBV6-1, the J gene TRBJ1-5, with D uncertain. This CDR3 is 12 amino acids long. Germline assignment: CDR1 MNHNS and CDR2 SASEGT. The V end lost 2 bases, the J end lost 4 bases, and 3 bases lay between the germline ends. CDR3 DNA sequence: TGTGCCAGCAGTGAAAGGAATCAGCCCCAGCATTTT. Encoded protein: CASSERNQPQHF.

In its sample, this clone was seen once. V gene TRBV18 combines with J gene TRBJ1-3; maybe TRBD1 (6 bases). The CDR3 totals 14 residues. The V gene's germline CDR1 is KGHSH and CDR2 LQKENI. Trimming cost V 6 bases and J 2 bases, with 11 bases left between them. CDR3 DNA: TGTGCCAGCTCCTCCCGGACAGCTGGAAACACCATATATTTT. Its translation: CASSSRTAGNTIYF.

The chain has TRBV30 and TRBJ2-7; D is perhaps TRBD2 (5 bases). In germline, CDR1 is GTSNPN, CDR2 SVGIG (reference sequence). V was pared by 3 bases and J by 7 bases, with 16 bases between. CDR3 length: 13 amino acids. The CDR3 region is CAWRGLSAGEQYF. The DNA for the CDR3 is TGTGCCTGGAGAGGACTCTCAGCTGGAGAGCAGTACTTC. The complete variable domain, with remaining parts taken from reference TRBV30 and TRBJ2-7, reads SQTIHQWPATLVQPVGSPLSLECTVEGTSNPNLYWYRQAAGRGLQLLFYSVGIGQISSEVPQNLSASRPQDRQFILSSKKLLLSDSGFYLCAWRGLSAGEQYFGPGTRLTVT.

In this sample, this clone turned up once. This chain connects TRBV7-3 to TRBJ2-1; 9 bases are a match to TRBD2. Germline V gene sequence: CDR1 SGHTA, CDR2 FQGTGA. Trimming removed 5 bases from V and 4 bases from J; junction bases left unmatched: 9. CDR3 length equals 16 residues. CDR3 sequence reads: CASSRLGLAPYNEQFF. The DNA for the CDR3 is TGTGCCAGCAGCCGCCTAGGACTAGCGCCATACAATGAGCAGTTCTTC. The variable domain in full, completed from reference TRBV7-3 and TRBJ2-1, reads GAGVSQTPSNKVTEKGKYVELRCDPISGHTALYWYRQSLGQGPEFLIYFQGTGAADDSGLPNDRFFAVRPEGSVSTLKIQRTERGDSAVYLCASSRLGLAPYNEQFFGPGTRLTVL.

V usage is TRBV6-1 and J usage is TRBJ1-2; maybe TRBD1 (5 bases). Germline CDR1 reads MNHNS; CDR2 reads SASEGT. CDR3 length equals 15 residues. V lost 6 bases and J lost 2, with 16 bases in between. The CDR3 spells CASSPSSGANYGYTF. CDR3 in DNA: TGTGCCAGCAGCCCGTCGTCTGGGGCCAACTATGGCTACACCTTC.

This clone turned up a few times. This chain uses TRBV7-2 with TRBJ2-4; 7 nucleotides line up with TRBD1. Looked up from germline, CDR1 is SGHTA and CDR2 is FQGNSA. Trimming at V came to 5 bases and at J to 1 base, leaving 2 bases not matched to a gene. The CDR3 has 14 residues. In DNA form, the CDR3 reads TGTGCCAGCAGCCTACAGGGGGCCAAAAACATTCAGTACTTC. Translating gives CASSLQGAKNIQYF.

About this clone itself: The identical CDR3 is also encoded by other nucleotide sequences in the sample. The J gene is TRBJ1-1, the V gene TRBV7-9; D not resolved. Germline CDR1 SEHNR, CDR2 FQNEAQ (reference sequence). The CDR3 consists of 13 residues. V was shortened by 2 bases and J by 1 base, with 5 bases between the two germline ends. CDR3 in amino acids: CASSLTGNTEAFF. The CDR3 nucleotides are TGTGCCAGCAGCTTAACGGGGAACACTGAAGCTTTCTTT.

The rearrangement joins TRBV7-9 to TRBJ2-2; D is uncertain. V dropped 8 bases and J dropped 1 base, with 11 bases sitting between them. Germline V lookup: CDR1 SEHNR, CDR2 FQNEAQ (reference sequence). CDR3 size: 14 residues. This CDR3 reads CASPMGWNTGELFF. The CDR3 DNA follows: TGTGCCAGCCCCATGGGCTGGAACACCGGGGAGCTGTTTTTT.

V is TRBV7-9 and J is TRBJ2-5; D is uncertain. Judging by the DNA end, TRBJ2-7 fits better; the J call may be wrong. This CDR3 is 14 amino acids long. CDR1 SEHNR and CDR2 FQNEAQ come from the germline V gene (reference sequence). CDR3 in DNA: TGTGCCAGCAGCTTAGCCCCCCGAACCTACGAGCAGTACTTC. Protein: CASSLAPRTYEQYF.